Following are 24 T cell receptor beta chains from one sample sequenced in a study of T cell repertoires in cytomegalovirus infection. In TCRdb, the reads were re-called with MiXCR into one record per CDR3 protein. The sample yields about 150,000 distinct CDR3 sequences, 20% to 30% seen once. The sample comprised PBMCs. All receptors derive from a human donor in good health (CMV status not recorded). Some clones in this sample may be carry-over from other donors' samples.

The chain joins TRBV19 to TRBJ2-4; possibly TRBD2 for D (5 bases). The CDR3 has 13 amino acids. Trimming removed 3 bases at V and 8 bases at J, with 11 bases between. Per germline, CDR1 LNHDA and CDR2 SQIVND (reference sequence). The CDR3 DNA reads TGTGCCAGTAGTATTTTGGACGGGGACATTCAGTACTTC. This gives the protein CASSILDGDIQYF.

The chain links TRBV7-2 to TRBJ1-5, with a possible D match to TRBD1 (6 bases). Germline CDR1 is SGHTA and CDR2 is FQGNSA. The CDR3 extends over 15 amino acids. V shed 1 base and J shed 5 bases, with 12 bases lying between them. The CDR3 reads CASSLEFRGYQPQHF. DNA of the CDR3: TGTGCCAGCAGCTTAGAATTCAGGGGATATCAGCCCCAGCATTTT. The whole variable domain, remainder taken from reference TRBV7-2 and TRBJ1-5, is GAGVSQSPSNKVTEKGKDVELRCDPISGHTALYWYRQSLGQGLEFLIYFQGNSAPDKSGLPSDRFSAERTGGSVSTLTIQRTQQEDSAVYLCASSLEFRGYQPQHFGDGTRLSIL.

In this sample, this clonotype turned up many times. The genes are TRBV7-8 and TRBJ1-3; D ambiguous. This CDR3 is 16 amino acids long. Trimming removed 4 bases at V and 4 bases at J, with 17 bases between. Germline-derived CDR1 and CDR2 are SGHVS and FQNEAQ. The CDR3: CASSYWDLDFGNTIYF. DNA for the CDR3: TGTGCCAGCAGCTACTGGGATTTGGATTTCGGAAACACCATATATTTT.

This clonotype occurred a few times. V is TRBV5-1 and J is TRBJ2-3; 7 bases fit TRBD1. V lost 0 bases to trimming and J lost 0 bases; unmatched junction nucleotides: 7. Per the germline V gene, CDR1 is SGHRS and CDR2 is YFSETQ. The CDR3 is 17 residues long. For the CDR3, the DNA is TGCGCCAGCAGCTTGGTTGGGACAGCCTCTAGCACAGATACGCAGTATTTT. Residues: CASSLVGTASSTDTQYF.

This clonotype was found a few times. V usage is TRBV24-1 and J usage is TRBJ1-2; D is ambiguous. The CDR3 is 12 amino acids. CDR1 and CDR2 from the germline V gene are KGHDR and SFDVKD. V was cut by 0 bases and J by 5 bases, with 3 bases left in between. CDR3 region: CATSDLTYGYTF. Here the CDR3 DNA reads TGTGCCACCAGTGATTTGACTTATGGCTACACCTTC.

This clonotype came up a few times. This chain uses TRBV7-9 with TRBJ1-3; D remains ambiguous. Germline V gene lookup returns CDR1 SEHNR and CDR2 FQNEAQ (reference sequence). The CDR3 contains 14 residues. V lost 7 bases and J lost 0, with 10 bases in between. CDR3 sequence (DNA): TGTGCCAGCATGTTCTCGGCCTCTGGAAACACCATATATTTT. Amino acids: CASMFSASGNTIYF.

This clonotype was seen a few times. The rearrangement links TRBV2 to TRBJ1-2; TRBD1 agrees at 9 bases. The CDR3 is 15 amino acids. Looked up from germline, CDR1 is SNHLY and CDR2 is FYNNEI. V lost 7 bases and J lost 5; bases outside the gene matches: 11. The DNA of the CDR3 is TGTGCCAGCACCCCCCGGGACAGGGCAATTTATGGCTACACCTTC. Amino acid sequence: CASTPRDRAIYGYTF.

A few counts support this clonotype. This sequence joins TRBV7-9 and TRBJ2-3; 11 bases align to TRBD2. Germline V gene lookup returns CDR1 SEHNR and CDR2 FQNEAQ (reference sequence). The CDR3 consists of 16 residues. The V segment lost 4 bases and the J segment 1 base; nucleotides outside the gene matches: 4. CDR3 loop: CASSSTSGGRTDTQYF. The CDR3 DNA follows: TGTGCCAGCAGCTCCACTAGCGGGGGTCGCACAGATACGCAGTATTTT.

This clonotype was counted many times. The chain has TRBV7-6 and TRBJ2-7; TRBD2 might be the D (6 bases). The germline gives CDR1 SGHVS, CDR2 FNYEAQ. V dropped 5 bases and J dropped 1 base, with 9 bases sitting between them. This CDR3 is built from 13 residues. CDR3 in DNA: TGTGCCAGCAGCCCGCGGGGTTCCTACGAGCAGTACTTC. Its translation is CASSPRGSYEQYF.

The chain combines TRBV28 with TRBJ1-6; 10 nucleotides line up with TRBD1. The CDR3 loop spans 15 amino acids. Germline V CDR1 and CDR2: MDHEN, SYDVKM. V lost 6 bases and J lost 9; bases outside the gene matches: 8. The CDR3 protein is CASRPGTGVISPLHF. CDR3 sequence (DNA): TGTGCCAGCAGACCGGGGACAGGGGTCATTTCACCCCTCCACTTT.

The J gene is TRBJ2-7, the V gene TRBV6-2 or TRBV6-3, with D possibly matching TRBD2 (5 bases). Germline-derived CDR1 and CDR2 are MNHEY and SVGEGT. This CDR3 has 9 residues. The V and J ends lost 8 bases and 7 bases respectively, with 6 bases between them. CDR3 sequence (DNA): TGTGCCAGCGGCGGGGAGCAGTACTTC. Translation: CASGGEQYF.

This rearrangement joins TRBV19 to TRBJ2-7; D uncertain. The CDR3 covers 14 residues. V lost 6 bases to trimming and J lost 0 bases, with 12 bases between them. CDR1 is LNHDA, CDR2 SQIVND, per germline (reference sequence). CDR3 bases: TGTGCCAGTAGCCCCGGTGGGAACTCCTACGAGCAGTACTTC. This codes for CASSPGGNSYEQYF.

In its sample, this clonotype was seen a few times. The gene calls are TRBV11-2 and TRBJ2-3, with unresolved D. CDR1 and CDR2 from the germline V gene are SGHAT and FQNNGV. V was clipped by 5 bases and J by 2 bases, with 5 bases between them. The CDR3 has 12 amino acids. Written as DNA, the CDR3 is TGTGCCAGCAGCCCCCCCACAGATACGCAGTATTTT. Its translation is CASSPPTDTQYF.

This clonotype was detected ten times or more. The V call is TRBV7-8, the J call TRBJ1-1; 8 bases map to TRBD1. CDR3 length: 16 amino acids. The trim removed 5 bases at V and 7 bases at J, leaving 15 bases unmatched. Per the germline V gene, CDR1 is SGHVS and CDR2 is FQNEAQ. CDR3 amino acids: CASSPRPARGLDEAFF. For the CDR3, the DNA is TGTGCCAGCAGCCCGCGGCCGGCCAGGGGGCTTGATGAAGCTTTCTTT.

The V gene is TRBV4-1, the J gene TRBJ1-1; D uncertain. Germline values: CDR1 MGHRA, CDR2 YSYEKL. The CDR3 has 12 residues. Deletions cut 0 bases from V and 10 bases from J, with 9 bases between. In DNA, the CDR3 is TGCGCCAGCAGCCAAGATAGGGTGGGAGCTTTCTTT. Encoded protein: CASSQDRVGAFF.

This clonotype occurred once. Given a much more abundant clone one base away, this may be a read error. This CDR3 is missing its conserved last phenylalanine or tryptophan, likely due to a read error. The rearrangement uses TRBV7-7 and TRBJ2-3; tentative D call: TRBD2 (6 bases). Germline values: CDR1 SSHAT, CDR2 FNYEAQ (reference sequence). This CDR3 spans 14 amino acids. The CDR3 DNA reads TGTGCTAGCAGCCCGATGACCGGGGGAGATACGCAGTATTCT. Translating gives CASSPMTGGDTQYS.

This rearrangement joins TRBV7-8 to TRBJ1-2, with a weak D call TRBD1 (6 bases). The CDR3 runs to 14 residues. V was trimmed by 5 bases and J by 4 bases, leaving 14 bases between them. The germline CDR1 and CDR2 sequences are SGHVS and FQNEAQ. Here the CDR3 DNA reads TGTGCCAGCAGCCCCGGACAGTCGAGCTATGGCTACACCTTC. Protein product: CASSPGQSSYGYTF.

The rearrangement uses TRBV6-1 and TRBJ1-5; TRBD1 might be the D (5 bases). Per germline, CDR1 MNHNS and CDR2 SASEGT. The CDR3 spans 13 residues. The germline V and J ends were trimmed by 8 bases and 3 bases, with 11 bases remaining between them. CDR3 nucleotide sequence: TGTGCCAGCTTACCAGGGTTCAATCAGCCCCAGCATTTT. Its protein product is CASLPGFNQPQHF.

The genes are TRBV7-9 and TRBJ2-2; 7 bases agree with TRBD1. The germline V gene encodes CDR1 SEHNR and CDR2 FQNEAQ (reference sequence). The V segment lost 6 bases and the J segment 0 bases; nucleotides outside the gene matches: 4. The CDR3 consists of 15 residues. As DNA, the CDR3 is TGTGCCAGCAGTTTCCAGGGGGCGAACACCGGGGAGCTGTTTTTT. This translates into CASSFQGANTGELFF. The full variable domain, completed using reference TRBV7-9 and TRBJ2-2, is DTGVSQNPRHKITKRGQNVTFRCDPISEHNRLYWYRQTLGQGPEFLTYFQNEAQLEKSRLLSDRFSAERPKGSFSTLEIQRTEQGDSAMYLCASSFQGANTGELFFGEGSRLTVL.

The rearrangement links TRBV10-3 to TRBJ1-5, with D unresolved. V lost 1 base to trimming and J lost 0 bases, with 4 bases between them. Germline assignment: CDR1 ENHRY and CDR2 SYGVKD. The CDR3 extends over 14 amino acids. The CDR3, as DNA: TGTGCCATCAGTGAGTATACTAGCAATCAGCCCCAGCATTTT. Amino acids: CAISEYTSNQPQHF.

The chain is built from TRBV12-3 or TRBV12-4 and TRBJ1-5, with D maybe TRBD1 (6 bases). This CDR3 spans 13 amino acids. The V gene lost 3 bases and the J gene lost 9 bases, with 12 bases spanning the gap. The CDR3 protein is CASSFGGHWPQHF. In DNA, the CDR3 is TGTGCCAGCAGTTTCGGGGGACATTGGCCCCAGCATTTT.

At least ten counts were recorded for this clonotype. The DNA of the CDR3 is TGTGCCAGCAGCCCCCAAGGGACAGGGCGCGGAAACACCATATATTTT. Its translation is CASSPQGTGRGNTIYF. V usage is TRBV7-9 and J usage is TRBJ1-3; 9 bases fit TRBD1. The ends lost 5 bases at V and 4 bases at J; junction bases unmatched: 9. This CDR3 is 16 amino acids long. CDR1 and CDR2 (germline): SEHNR, FQNEAQ (reference sequence).

The chain recombines TRBV20-1 with TRBJ2-3, with TRBD2 matching over 9 bases. Germline V gene sequence: CDR1 DFQATT, CDR2 SNEGSKA (reference sequence). This CDR3 is 14 amino acids long. After removal of 3 bases from V and 5 bases from J, the junction contained 6 bases not matched to a gene. In nucleotides, the CDR3 is TGCAGTGCTAGTTTAGCGGGGGAAGGAGATACGCAGTATTTT. Translated, it gives CSASLAGEGDTQYF.

There are many counts of this clonotype. This rearrangement joins TRBV7-3 to TRBJ2-3, with 8 bases aligning to TRBD2. V gave up 2 bases and J gave up 1 base; unmatched junction bases: 5. The CDR3 length is 16 residues. Germline V gene data show CDR1 as SGHTA and CDR2 as FQGTGA. The CDR3 DNA follows: TGTGCCAGCAGCTTATTTGCGGGAGGAGGCACAGATACGCAGTATTTT. Translation: CASSLFAGGGTDTQYF.